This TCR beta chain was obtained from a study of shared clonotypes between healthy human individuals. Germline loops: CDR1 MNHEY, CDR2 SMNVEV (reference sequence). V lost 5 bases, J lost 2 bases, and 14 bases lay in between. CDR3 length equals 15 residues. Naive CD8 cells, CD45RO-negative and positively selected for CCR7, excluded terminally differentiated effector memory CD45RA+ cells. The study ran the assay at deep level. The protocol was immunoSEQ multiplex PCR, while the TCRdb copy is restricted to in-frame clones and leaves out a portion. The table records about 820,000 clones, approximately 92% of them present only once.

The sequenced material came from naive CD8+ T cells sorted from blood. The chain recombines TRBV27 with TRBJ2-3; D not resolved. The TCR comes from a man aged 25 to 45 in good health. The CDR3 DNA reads TGTGCCAGCAGTCCATCAACGAACCCCACAGATACGCAGTATTTT. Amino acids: CASSPSTNPTDTQYF.